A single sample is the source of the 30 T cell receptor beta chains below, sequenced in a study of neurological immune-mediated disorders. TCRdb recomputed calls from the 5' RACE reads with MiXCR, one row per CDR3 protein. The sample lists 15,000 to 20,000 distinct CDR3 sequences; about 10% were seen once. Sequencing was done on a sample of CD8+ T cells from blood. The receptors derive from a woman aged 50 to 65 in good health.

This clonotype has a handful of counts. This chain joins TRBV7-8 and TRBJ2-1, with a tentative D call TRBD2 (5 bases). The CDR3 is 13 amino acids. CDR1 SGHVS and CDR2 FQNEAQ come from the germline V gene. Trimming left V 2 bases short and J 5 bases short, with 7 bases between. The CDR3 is CASSLRTHNEQFF. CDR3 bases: TGTGCCAGCAGCTTAAGGACTCACAATGAGCAGTTCTTC.

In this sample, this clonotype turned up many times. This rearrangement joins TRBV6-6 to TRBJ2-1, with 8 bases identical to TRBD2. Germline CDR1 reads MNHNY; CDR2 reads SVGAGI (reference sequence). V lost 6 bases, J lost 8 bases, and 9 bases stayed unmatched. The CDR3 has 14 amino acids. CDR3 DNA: TGTGCCAGCAGAACACCGGGACTAGAGGATGAGCAGTTCTTC. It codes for CASRTPGLEDEQFF.

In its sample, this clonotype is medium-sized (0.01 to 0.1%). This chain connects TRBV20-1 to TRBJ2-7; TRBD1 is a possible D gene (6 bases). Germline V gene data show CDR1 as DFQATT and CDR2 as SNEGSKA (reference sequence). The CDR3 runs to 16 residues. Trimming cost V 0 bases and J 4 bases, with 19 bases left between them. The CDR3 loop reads CSARDRDNPRIYEQYF. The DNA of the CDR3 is TGCAGTGCTAGAGATCGGGACAACCCAAGGATATACGAGCAGTACTTC.

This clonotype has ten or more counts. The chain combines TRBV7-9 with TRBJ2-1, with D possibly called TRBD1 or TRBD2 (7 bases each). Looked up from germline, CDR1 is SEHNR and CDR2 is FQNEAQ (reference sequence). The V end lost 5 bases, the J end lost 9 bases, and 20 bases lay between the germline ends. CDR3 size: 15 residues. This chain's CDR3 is CASSPRGGGRSEQFF. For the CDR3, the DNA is TGTGCCAGCAGCCCCAGGGGGGGGGGCAGGAGTGAGCAGTTCTTC.

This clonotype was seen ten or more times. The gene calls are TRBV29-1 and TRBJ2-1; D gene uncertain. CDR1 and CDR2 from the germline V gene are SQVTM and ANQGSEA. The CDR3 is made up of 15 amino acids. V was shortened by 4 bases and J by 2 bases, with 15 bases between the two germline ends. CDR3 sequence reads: CSVVGRTTAYNEQFF. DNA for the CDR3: TGCAGCGTTGTTGGGCGAACCACCGCCTACAATGAGCAGTTCTTC.

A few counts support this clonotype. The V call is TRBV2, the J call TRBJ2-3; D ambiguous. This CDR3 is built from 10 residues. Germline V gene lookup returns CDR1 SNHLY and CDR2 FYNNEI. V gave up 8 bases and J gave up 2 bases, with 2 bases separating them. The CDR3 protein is CASHTDTQYF. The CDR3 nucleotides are TGTGCCAGCCACACAGATACGCAGTATTTT.

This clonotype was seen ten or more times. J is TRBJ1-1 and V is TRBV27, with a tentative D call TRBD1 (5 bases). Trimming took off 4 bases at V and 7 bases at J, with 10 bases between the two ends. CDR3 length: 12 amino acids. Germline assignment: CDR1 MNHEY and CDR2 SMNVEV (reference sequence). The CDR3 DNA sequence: TGTGCCAGCAGTTCAGGGAAAAATGAAGCTTTCTTT. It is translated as CASSSGKNEAFF.

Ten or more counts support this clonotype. In DNA form, the CDR3 reads TGTGCCAGCAGCTTAGTTCGCGGAAGCTCCTACAATGAGCAGTTCTTC. Translation gives CASSLVRGSSYNEQFF. V usage is TRBV7-8 and J usage is TRBJ2-1; D not certain. The CDR3 is 16 amino acids. Trimming shortened V by 1 base and J by 0 bases, and 10 bases separated the two germline ends. The V gene's germline CDR1 is SGHVS and CDR2 FQNEAQ. Full variable domain (remainder filled in from reference TRBV7-8 and TRBJ2-1): GAGVSQSPRYKVAKRGQDVALRCDPISGHVSLFWYQQALGQGPEFLTYFQNEAQLDKSGLPSDRFFAERPEGSVSTLKIQRTQQEDSAVYLCASSLVRGSSYNEQFFGPGTRLTVL.

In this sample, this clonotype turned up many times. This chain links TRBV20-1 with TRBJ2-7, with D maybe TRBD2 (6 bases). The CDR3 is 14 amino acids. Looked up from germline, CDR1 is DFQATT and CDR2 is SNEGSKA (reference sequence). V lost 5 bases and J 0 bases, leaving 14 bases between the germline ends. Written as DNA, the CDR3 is TGCAGTGCTGACCGGGACTGGGGCTCCTACGAGCAGTACTTC. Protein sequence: CSADRDWGSYEQYF.

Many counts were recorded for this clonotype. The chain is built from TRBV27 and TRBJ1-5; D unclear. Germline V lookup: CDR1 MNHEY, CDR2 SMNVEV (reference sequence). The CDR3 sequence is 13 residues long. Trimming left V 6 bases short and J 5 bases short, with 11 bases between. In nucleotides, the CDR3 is TGTGCCAGCAGCCCCACAGTGTATCAGCCCCAGCATTTT. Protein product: CASSPTVYQPQHF.

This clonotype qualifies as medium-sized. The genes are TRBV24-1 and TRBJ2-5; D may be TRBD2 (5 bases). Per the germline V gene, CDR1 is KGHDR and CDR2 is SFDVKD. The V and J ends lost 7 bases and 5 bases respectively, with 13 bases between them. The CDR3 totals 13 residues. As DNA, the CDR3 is TGTGCCACCAGGGCCAGTCCGGGGGAGACCCAGTACTTC. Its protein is CATRASPGETQYF.

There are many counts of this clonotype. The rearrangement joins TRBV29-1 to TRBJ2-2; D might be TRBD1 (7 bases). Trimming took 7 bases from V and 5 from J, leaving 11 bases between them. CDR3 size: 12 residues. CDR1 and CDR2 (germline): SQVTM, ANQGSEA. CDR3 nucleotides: TGCAGCGCCCCAGGGGGGACCGGGGAGCTGTTTTTT. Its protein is CSAPGGTGELFF.

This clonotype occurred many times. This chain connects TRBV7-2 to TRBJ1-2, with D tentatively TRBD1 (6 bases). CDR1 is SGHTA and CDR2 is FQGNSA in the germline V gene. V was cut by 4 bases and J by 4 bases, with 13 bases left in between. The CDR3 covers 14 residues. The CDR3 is CASSSTQGSYGYTF. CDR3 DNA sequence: TGTGCCAGCAGCTCGACGCAGGGGTCCTATGGCTACACCTTC.

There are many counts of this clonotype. The CDR3 DNA reads as TGCAGTGCTAGAGATCGGGGACAGGCTAGCACAGATACGCAGTATTTT. Encoded protein: CSARDRGQASTDTQYF. The chain joins TRBV20-1 to TRBJ2-3; TRBD1 matches 8 bases. V shed 0 bases, J shed 0 bases, and the junction held 5 bases outside the gene matches. The germline CDR1 and CDR2 sequences are DFQATT and SNEGSKA (reference sequence). The CDR3 totals 16 residues.

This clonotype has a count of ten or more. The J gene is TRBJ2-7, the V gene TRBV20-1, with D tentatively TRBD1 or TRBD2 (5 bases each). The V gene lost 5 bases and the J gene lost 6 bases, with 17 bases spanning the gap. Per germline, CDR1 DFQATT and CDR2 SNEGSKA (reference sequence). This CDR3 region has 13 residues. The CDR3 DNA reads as TGCAGTGCTCCAAGAGGGGAAATACGCGAGCAGTACTTC. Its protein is CSAPRGEIREQYF.

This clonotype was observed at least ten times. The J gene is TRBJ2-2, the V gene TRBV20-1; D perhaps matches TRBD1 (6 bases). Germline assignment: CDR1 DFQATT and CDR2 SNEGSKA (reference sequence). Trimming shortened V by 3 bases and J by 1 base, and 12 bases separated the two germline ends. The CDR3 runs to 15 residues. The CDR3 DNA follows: TGCAGTGCTAGTCCAACGGGACAGAACACCGGGGAGCTGTTTTTT. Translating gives CSASPTGQNTGELFF.

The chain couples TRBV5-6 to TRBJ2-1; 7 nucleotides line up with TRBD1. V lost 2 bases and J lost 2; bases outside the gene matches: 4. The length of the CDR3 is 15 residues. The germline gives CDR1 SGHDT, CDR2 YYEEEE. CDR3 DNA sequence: TGTGCCAGCAGCTTAAGGGGGCTTGCCTACAATGAGCAGTTCTTC. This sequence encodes CASSLRGLAYNEQFF.

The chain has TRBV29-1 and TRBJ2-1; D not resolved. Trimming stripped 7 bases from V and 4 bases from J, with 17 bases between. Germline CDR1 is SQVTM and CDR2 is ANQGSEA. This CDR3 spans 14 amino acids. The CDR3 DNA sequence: TGCAGCGATGGGGAATTCAGCTCATACAATGAGCAGTTCTTC. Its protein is CSDGEFSSYNEQFF.

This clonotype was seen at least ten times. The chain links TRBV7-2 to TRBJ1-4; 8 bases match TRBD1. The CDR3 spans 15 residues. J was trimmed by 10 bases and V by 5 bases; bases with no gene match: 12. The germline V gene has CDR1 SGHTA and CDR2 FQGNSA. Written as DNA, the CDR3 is TGTGCCAGCAGCCAAGTGGGACAGGCGGGGGGAAAACTGTTTTTT. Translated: CASSQVGQAGGKLFF.

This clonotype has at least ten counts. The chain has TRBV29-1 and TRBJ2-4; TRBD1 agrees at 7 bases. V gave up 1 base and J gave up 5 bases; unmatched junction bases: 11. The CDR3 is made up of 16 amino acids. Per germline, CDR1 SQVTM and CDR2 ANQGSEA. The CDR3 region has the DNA TGCAGCGTTGAAGGCAAGAGAGCCGGGACAGAAAACATTCAGTACTTC. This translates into CSVEGKRAGTENIQYF.

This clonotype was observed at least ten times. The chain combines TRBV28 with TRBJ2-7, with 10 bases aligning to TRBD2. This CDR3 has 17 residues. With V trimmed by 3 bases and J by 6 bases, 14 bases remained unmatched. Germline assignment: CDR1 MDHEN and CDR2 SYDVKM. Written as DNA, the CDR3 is TGTGCCAGCAGTTTGGTTGGGACTAGCGTACAGAGGTGCGAGCAGTACTTC. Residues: CASSLVGTSVQRCEQYF.

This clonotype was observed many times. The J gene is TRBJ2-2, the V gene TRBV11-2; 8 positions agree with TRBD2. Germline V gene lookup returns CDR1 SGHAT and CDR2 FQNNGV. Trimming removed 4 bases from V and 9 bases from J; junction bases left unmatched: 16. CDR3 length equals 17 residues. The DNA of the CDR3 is TGTGCCAGCAGCTCCCCGGGAGGGGTGGTAGGGCCGTGGGAGCTGTTTTTT. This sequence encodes CASSSPGGVVGPWELFF.

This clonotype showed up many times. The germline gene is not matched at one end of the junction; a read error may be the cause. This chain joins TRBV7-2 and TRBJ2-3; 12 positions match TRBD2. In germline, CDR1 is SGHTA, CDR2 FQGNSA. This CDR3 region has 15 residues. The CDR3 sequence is CASTLLAGGTDTQYF. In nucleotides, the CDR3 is TGTGCCAGCACCTTACTAGCGGGGGGAACAGATACGCAGTATTTT.

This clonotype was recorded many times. The CDR3 DNA sequence: TGTGCCAGCAGTTTCGACAGGGGGGGCTACGAGCAGTACTTC. It encodes CASSFDRGGYEQYF. The V and J genes are TRBV28 and TRBJ2-7; 9 nucleotides match TRBD1. The J segment lost 3 bases and the V segment lost 3 bases, leaving 3 bases of the junction unmatched. The CDR3 loop spans 14 amino acids. Germline lookup yields CDR1 MDHEN and CDR2 SYDVKM.

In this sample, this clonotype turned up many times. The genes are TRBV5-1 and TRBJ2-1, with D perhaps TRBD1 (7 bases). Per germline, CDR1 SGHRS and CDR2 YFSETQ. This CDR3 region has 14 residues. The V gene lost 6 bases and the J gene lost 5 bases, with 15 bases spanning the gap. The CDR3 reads CASTQGGGNNEQFF. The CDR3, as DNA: TGCGCCAGCACCCAGGGGGGAGGTAACAATGAGCAGTTCTTC.

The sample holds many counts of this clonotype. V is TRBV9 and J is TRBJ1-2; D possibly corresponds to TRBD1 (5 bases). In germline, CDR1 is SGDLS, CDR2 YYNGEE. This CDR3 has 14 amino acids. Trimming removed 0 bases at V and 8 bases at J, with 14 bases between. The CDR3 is CASSVGGGTRGYTF. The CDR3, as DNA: TGTGCCAGCAGCGTAGGGGGCGGAACGAGGGGCTACACCTTC. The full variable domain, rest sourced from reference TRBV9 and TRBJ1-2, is DSGVTQTPKHLITATGQRVTLRCSPRSGDLSVYWYQQSLDQGLQFLIQYYNGEERAKGNILERFSAQQFPDLHSELNLSSLELGDSALYFCASSVGGGTRGYTFGSGTRLTVV.

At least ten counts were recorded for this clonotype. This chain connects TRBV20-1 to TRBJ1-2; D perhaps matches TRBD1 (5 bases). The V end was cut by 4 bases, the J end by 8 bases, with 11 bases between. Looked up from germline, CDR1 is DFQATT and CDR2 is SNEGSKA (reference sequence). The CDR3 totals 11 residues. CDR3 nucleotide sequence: TGCAGTGCTACCAGGGACGGAGGCTACACCTTC. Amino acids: CSATRDGGYTF.

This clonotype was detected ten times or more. The CDR3 DNA sequence: TGTGCCAGCTCACCTACCGGGACAGAACTCTACAATGAGCAGTTCTTC. It yields the protein CASSPTGTELYNEQFF. The chain has TRBV18 and TRBJ2-1; 7 nucleotides line up with TRBD1. Trimming removed 3 bases from V and 3 bases from J; junction bases left unmatched: 8. The CDR3 covers 16 residues. Germline CDR1 is KGHSH and CDR2 is LQKENI.

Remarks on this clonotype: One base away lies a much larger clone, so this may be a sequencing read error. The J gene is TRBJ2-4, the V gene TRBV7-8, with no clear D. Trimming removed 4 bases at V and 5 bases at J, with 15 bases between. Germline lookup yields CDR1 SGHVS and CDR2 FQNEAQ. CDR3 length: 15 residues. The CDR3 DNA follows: TGTGCCAGCAGCTCAAGGCCCGCGACCCAAAACATTCAGTACTTC. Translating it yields CASSSRPATQNIQYF.

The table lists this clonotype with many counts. The CDR3 DNA sequence: TGCAGTGCTAGAGTGAAGGGGTTTGGGACCTACGAGCAGTACTTC. Translation: CSARVKGFGTYEQYF. V is TRBV20-1 and J is TRBJ2-7; maybe TRBD1 (5 bases). Germline CDR1 reads DFQATT; CDR2 reads SNEGSKA (reference sequence). V lost 1 base and J 2 bases, leaving 15 bases between the germline ends. The CDR3 loop spans 15 amino acids.